This T cell receptor (beta chain) was sequenced for a study of T cells in Graves' hyperthyroidism and ophthalmopathy. Ten or more counts support this clonotype. Researchers amplified the TCR beta CDR3 regions from RNA transcripts. The HTBI set primed first-round TCR CDR3 RT-PCR. TCRdb called the multiplex PCR reads again in MiXCR, with one record for every CDR3 protein. The sample contains some 350,000 distinct CDR3 sequences, roughly an eighth of which appear only once. Based on clinical symptoms, serum thyroxine and TRAb, thyroid ultrasound and orbital computed tomography, diagnoses were reached. The sample was blood. The source of this sequence is a woman between 40 and 50 years old with Graves' ophthalmopathy.

This chain's CDR3 is CAWQGANTDTQYF. The CDR3 nucleotides read TGTGCCTGGCAGGGGGCTAACACAGATACGCAGTATTTT. The gene calls are TRBV30 and TRBJ2-3; 8 bases match TRBD1. V lost 5 bases to trimming and J lost 2 bases; unmatched junction nucleotides: 3. Germline CDR1 is GTSNPN and CDR2 is SVGIG (reference sequence). The CDR3 has 13 residues. Supplemented by reference TRBV30 and TRBJ2-3, the full variable domain reads SQTIHQWPATLVQPVGSPLSLECTVEGTSNPNLYWYRQAAGRGLQLLFYSVGIGQISSEVPQNLSASRPQDRQFILSSKKLLLSDSGFYLCAWQGANTDTQYFGPGTRLTVL.